These 26 T cell receptor beta chains were sequenced from one sample in a study of cytomegalovirus exposure and HLA in healthy donors. Both 60 Vbeta primers and 13 Jbeta primers went into the PCR. Profiled with immunoSEQ multiplex PCR; TCRdb holds only in-frame clones, not every one. This sample's clone table lists about 120,000 clones. The sequenced material came from PBMCs. The receptors shown here come from a man younger than 35 in good health and CMV-seronegative.

The rearrangement links TRBV20-1 to TRBJ1-1, with D unclear. Per germline, CDR1 DFQATT and CDR2 SNEGSKA (reference sequence). The CDR3 has 11 amino acids. Trimming took off 3 bases at V and 4 bases at J, with 6 bases between the two ends. Here the CDR3 DNA reads TGCAGTGCTAGGGGGAGCACTGAAGCTTTCTTT. Its translation: CSARGSTEAFF.

CDR3 protein: CASSGLTPMGQISYEQYF. The CDR3 bases are TGCGCCAGCAGTGGTCTTACTCCAATGGGACAGATCTCCTACGAGCAGTACTTC. This chain connects TRBV10-1 to TRBJ2-7, with 7 bases that match TRBD1. This CDR3 comprises 18 residues. J gave up 0 bases and V 4 bases, and 15 bases lay outside the gene matches. Germline CDR1 reads WNHNN; CDR2 reads SYGVQD (reference sequence).

This chain connects TRBV5-1 to TRBJ2-7, with 10 bases that match TRBD1. V was clipped by 4 bases and J by 7 bases; unmatched bases: 11. CDR1 and CDR2 from the germline V gene are SGHRS and YFSETQ. The CDR3 totals 15 residues. The DNA of the CDR3 is TGCGCCAGCAGCACCACCGGGACAGGGGAATTAGAGCAGTACTTC. This codes for CASSTTGTGELEQYF.

The J gene is TRBJ1-5, the V gene TRBV2; 9 nucleotides line up with TRBD1. Germline CDR1 is SNHLY and CDR2 is FYNNEI. Germline trimming cut 6 bases from V and 4 bases from J; bases unmatched to any gene: 7. The CDR3 is 15 residues long. In DNA form, the CDR3 reads TGTGCCAGCAGCGTCCGACAGGGGGGTAATCAGCCCCAGCATTTT. It codes for CASSVRQGGNQPQHF.

The chain carries TRBV9 and TRBJ2-1; D not certain. The CDR3 extends over 11 amino acids. The V gene lost 0 bases and the J gene lost 9 bases, with 4 bases spanning the gap. Looked up from germline, CDR1 is SGDLS and CDR2 is YYNGEE. CDR3 sequence (DNA): TGTGCCAGCAGCGTAGGTCTTGAGCAGTTCTTC. As protein: CASSVGLEQFF.

The V call is TRBV7-9, the J call TRBJ2-7; D gene ambiguous. Germline CDR1 is SEHNR and CDR2 is FQNEAQ (reference sequence). V shed 0 bases and J shed 6 bases, with 12 bases lying between them. This CDR3 has 14 residues. The CDR3 protein is CASSLAQGAGEQYF. As DNA, the CDR3 is TGTGCCAGCAGCTTAGCCCAAGGTGCAGGCGAGCAGTACTTC.

V gene TRBV28 combines with J gene TRBJ1-2; D is possibly TRBD1 (6 bases). The ends were cut back, 4 bases at V and 2 bases at J, with 20 bases in the middle. Germline loops: CDR1 MDHEN, CDR2 SYDVKM. The CDR3 spans 17 residues. The DNA for the CDR3 is TGTGCCAGCAGTTCGGGACACCCGACCATCAAGAACTATGGCTACACCTTC. Protein sequence: CASSSGHPTIKNYGYTF.

The V and J genes are TRBV2 and TRBJ1-5, with 7 bases lining up with TRBD1. V was clipped by 3 bases and J by 6 bases; unmatched bases: 2. The CDR3 contains 13 residues. Germline assignment: CDR1 SNHLY and CDR2 FYNNEI. The CDR3, as DNA: TGTGCCAGCAGTGATCAGGGGGGTCAGCCCCAGCATTTT. Its translation: CASSDQGGQPQHF.

The chain employs TRBV5-1 and TRBJ2-3, with D possibly being TRBD1 (6 bases). The CDR3 runs 17 residues. Per the germline V gene, CDR1 is SGHRS and CDR2 is YFSETQ. V lost 0 bases, J lost 0 bases, and 14 bases lay in between. This chain's CDR3 is CASSLAFQGSSTDTQYF. The CDR3 region has the DNA TGCGCCAGCAGCTTGGCTTTTCAGGGGTCTAGCACAGATACGCAGTATTTT.

This chain uses TRBV29-1 with TRBJ2-5; 11 nucleotides match TRBD2. Trimming cost V 0 bases and J 4 bases; bases outside gene matches: 7. CDR1 is SQVTM and CDR2 is ANQGSEA in the germline V gene. The CDR3 has 16 residues. CDR3 coding DNA: TGCAGCGTTGAAGAGCAATTACTAGCGGGAGTAGAGACCCAGTACTTC. Translating gives CSVEEQLLAGVETQYF.

The chain carries TRBV27 and TRBJ1-1; D may be TRBD1 (5 bases). CDR3 length equals 13 residues. V was cut by 5 bases and J by 6 bases, with 13 bases left in between. CDR1 is MNHEY and CDR2 is SMNVEV in the germline V gene (reference sequence). The CDR3 sequence: CASSPWVGAEAFF. In DNA, the CDR3 is TGTGCCAGCAGTCCGTGGGTAGGGGCTGAAGCTTTCTTT.

The rearrangement joins TRBV5-1 to TRBJ2-3, with D maybe TRBD2 (6 bases). CDR3 size: 15 residues. V was cut by 4 bases and J by 3 bases, with 15 bases left in between. CDR1 SGHRS and CDR2 YFSETQ come from the germline V gene. CDR3 nucleotides: TGCGCCAGCAGCCCCAACGACGGGGGAACAGATACGCAGTATTTT. Its protein product is CASSPNDGGTDTQYF. Based on the CDR3 plus reference TRBV5-1 and TRBJ2-3, the full variable domain is KAGVTQTPRYLIKTRGQQVTLSCSPISGHRSVSWYQQTPGQGLQFLFEYFSETQRNKGNFPGRFSGRQFSNSRSEMNVSTLELGDSALYLCASSPNDGGTDTQYFGPGTRLTVL.

The chain links TRBV6-4 to TRBJ2-7; weak D call: TRBD2 (5 bases). Trimming pared 6 bases from V and 2 bases from J, leaving 11 bases between. In germline, CDR1 is MRHNA, CDR2 SNTAGT. The CDR3 has 13 amino acids. CDR3 bases: TGTGCCAGCAGCCGGGAAATCGCCTACGAGCAGTACTTC. Translation: CASSREIAYEQYF.

The J gene is TRBJ2-5, the V gene TRBV5-1, with D possibly being TRBD1 (6 bases). V was cut by 0 bases and J by 4 bases, with 13 bases left in between. Germline V gives CDR1 SGHRS, CDR2 YFSETQ. The CDR3 is 15 amino acids. CDR3 sequence reads: CASSLGRGSTETQYF. CDR3 in DNA: TGCGCCAGCAGCTTGGGTAGGGGGAGTACAGAGACCCAGTACTTC. Based on the CDR3 plus reference TRBV5-1 and TRBJ2-5, the full variable domain is KAGVTQTPRYLIKTRGQQVTLSCSPISGHRSVSWYQQTPGQGLQFLFEYFSETQRNKGNFPGRFSGRQFSNSRSEMNVSTLELGDSALYLCASSLGRGSTETQYFGPGTRLLVL.

This chain links TRBV29-1 with TRBJ2-5; the match to TRBD2 covers 12 bases. The V segment lost 6 bases and the J segment 4 bases; nucleotides outside the gene matches: 12. CDR3 size: 16 residues. The germline gives CDR1 SQVTM, CDR2 ANQGSEA. CDR3 residues: CSVSHTGLAGRETQYF. As DNA, the CDR3 is TGCAGCGTGTCCCACACTGGACTAGCGGGAAGAGAGACCCAGTACTTC.

V usage is TRBV11-2 and J usage is TRBJ1-4, with D perhaps TRBD1 (5 bases). CDR3 size: 13 residues. Germline V CDR1 and CDR2: SGHAT, FQNNGV. Trimming stripped 1 base from V and 6 bases from J, with 6 bases between. This CDR3 is CASSLVGDEKLFF. DNA of the CDR3: TGTGCCAGCAGCTTAGTAGGGGATGAAAAACTGTTTTTT.

The J gene is TRBJ1-5, the V gene TRBV19; TRBD1 is a possible D gene (5 bases). This CDR3 spans 16 amino acids. V lost 1 base, J lost 2 bases, and 12 bases lay in between. Germline assignment: CDR1 LNHDA and CDR2 SQIVND (reference sequence). DNA for the CDR3: TGTGCCAGTAGTATAGGGGCCGGGGGAGGCAATCAGCCCCAGCATTTT. Its protein product is CASSIGAGGGNQPQHF.

The chain carries TRBV28 and TRBJ2-2; a possible D gene is TRBD2 (6 bases). The CDR3 runs to 14 residues. Germline lookup yields CDR1 MDHEN and CDR2 SYDVKM. Deletions cut 8 bases from V and 0 bases from J, with 10 bases between. CDR3 DNA: TGTGCCAGCCTGGACTACTCGAACACCGGGGAGCTGTTTTTT. As protein: CASLDYSNTGELFF.

The V call is TRBV18, the J call TRBJ2-7; D is possibly TRBD2 (5 bases). Trimming pared 1 base from V and 5 bases from J, leaving 9 bases between. This CDR3 is 13 amino acids long. Germline loops: CDR1 KGHSH, CDR2 LQKENI. The DNA of the CDR3 is TGTGCCAGCTCACCACTCAACGGGAACGAGCAGTACTTC. Protein sequence: CASSPLNGNEQYF.

This chain uses TRBV2 with TRBJ2-7; D ambiguous. The CDR3 has 13 residues. The germline V and J ends were trimmed by 10 bases and 5 bases, with 18 bases remaining between them. Germline V gene data show CDR1 as SNHLY and CDR2 as FYNNEI. This CDR3 is CAILWAAPNEQYF. The DNA of the CDR3 is TGTGCCATACTCTGGGCAGCTCCGAACGAGCAGTACTTC.

This rearrangement joins TRBV28 to TRBJ2-7, with TRBD2 identical over 15 bases. Germline V gene lookup returns CDR1 MDHEN and CDR2 SYDVKM. The CDR3 extends over 16 amino acids. With 5 bases clipped from V and 4 bases from J, the junction kept 6 bases outside the gene matches. The CDR3 loop is CASSKPGLAGGYEQYF. The CDR3 DNA is TGTGCCAGCAGTAAACCGGGACTAGCGGGAGGTTACGAGCAGTACTTC.

The gene calls are TRBV7-2 and TRBJ2-3, with a possible D match to TRBD2 (6 bases). V was cut by 8 bases and J by 5 bases, with 14 bases left in between. The germline gives CDR1 SGHTA, CDR2 FQGNSA. The CDR3 has 13 amino acids. Written as DNA, the CDR3 is TGTGCCAGCGGCTCTGGGGGGAAAGATACGCAGTATTTT. It specifies CASGSGGKDTQYF.

The chain combines TRBV11-3 with TRBJ1-1; D is undetermined. This CDR3 is built from 13 residues. CDR1 and CDR2 (germline): SGHNT, YENEEA. V gave up 5 bases and J gave up 5 bases, with 12 bases separating them. CDR3 region: CASSARAGTEAFF. In DNA form, the CDR3 reads TGTGCCAGCAGCGCCCGGGCGGGGACTGAAGCTTTCTTT.

The rearrangement joins TRBV19 to TRBJ2-2; the D gene is possibly TRBD2 (7 bases). V lost 3 bases and J lost 0, with 11 bases in between. Germline CDR1 LNHDA, CDR2 SQIVND (reference sequence). The CDR3 has 16 residues. The CDR3 loop reads CASSIGGGTNTGELFF. CDR3 nucleotide sequence: TGTGCCAGTAGTATTGGGGGGGGCACGAACACCGGGGAGCTGTTTTTT.

The CDR3 bases are TGTGCCAGCAGCTTAAACAGGGGTGAAGCTTTCTTT. Translated, it gives CASSLNRGEAFF. J is TRBJ1-1 and V is TRBV7-9; 7 bases are a match to TRBD1. V lost 2 bases to trimming and J lost 7 bases; unmatched junction nucleotides: 1. The CDR3 extends over 12 amino acids. CDR1 is SEHNR, CDR2 FQNEAQ, per germline (reference sequence).

The chain combines TRBV28 with TRBJ2-1, with 11 bases identical to TRBD1. This CDR3 region has 14 residues. CDR1 and CDR2 (germline): MDHEN, SYDVKM. Losses at the gene ends were 8 bases for V and 5 bases for J; bases not matched to a gene: 5. The CDR3 nucleotides read TGTGCCAGCCGGACAGGGGGCCTAAACAATGAGCAGTTCTTC. It is translated as CASRTGGLNNEQFF.